This TCR beta chain was retrieved from a study of T cell changes during pregnancy in multiple sclerosis. Clones were read by immunoSEQ multiplex PCR, and TCRdb kept only the in-frame ones, dropping some. The table shows fewer than 90,000 clones, with about 90% occurring only once. This clone appeared a single time. The ends were cut back, 1 base at V and 4 bases at J, with 8 bases in the middle. The CDR3 consists of 14 residues. Germline CDR1 SGHVS, CDR2 FNYEAQ. The V gene is TRBV7-6, the J gene TRBJ2-1; tentatively, D is TRBD1 (6 bases). The source is a female donor with multiple sclerosis, enrolled in a pregnancy study. Specimen: peripheral blood, collected in the second trimester of pregnancy. CDR3 DNA sequence: TGTGCCAGCAGCTTAGTCCAGGGGTACAATGAGCAGTTCTTC. Translated: CASSLVQGYNEQFF.